The 13 T cell receptor beta chains below all came from one sample that was sequenced in a study of cytomegalovirus exposure and HLA in healthy donors. The PCR was carried out with 60 Vbeta primers and 13 Jbeta primers. The table came from immunoSEQ multiplex PCR; TCRdb's copy has only in-frame clones and leaves some out. The sample lists some 120,000 clones; about three quarters were seen once. Sequenced input: PBMCs. The receptor set was obtained from a man aged 30-40 years in good health and CMV-seronegative.

The rearrangement links TRBV10-2 to TRBJ1-2; 11 nucleotides agree with TRBD1. CDR1 WSHSY and CDR2 SAAADI come from the germline V gene. CDR3 length: 15 residues. Trimming cost V 0 bases and J 8 bases; bases outside gene matches: 5. Written as DNA, the CDR3 is TGCGCCAGCAGTGAGTCCTGGACAGGGGGCGGCGGCTACACCTTC. This codes for CASSESWTGGGGYTF.

The genes are TRBV7-3 and TRBJ2-3; 14 nucleotides align to TRBD2. The J segment lost 7 bases and the V segment lost 4 bases, leaving 10 bases of the junction unmatched. Germline CDR1 is SGHTA and CDR2 is FQGTGA. The CDR3 is 17 amino acids. The DNA for the CDR3 is TGTGCCAGCAGCTCAACTATGACTAGCGGGGGGGTTAATACGCAGTATTTT. As protein: CASSSTMTSGGVNTQYF.

This chain uses TRBV6-1 with TRBJ2-7, with 9 bases lining up with TRBD1. Germline V gives CDR1 MNHNS, CDR2 SASEGT. The CDR3 has 16 residues. Germline trimming cut 0 bases from V and 2 bases from J; bases unmatched to any gene: 5. This chain's CDR3 is CASSEAKGQGTYEQYF. DNA of the CDR3: TGTGCCAGCAGTGAAGCGAAAGGACAGGGGACCTACGAGCAGTACTTC.

The V gene is TRBV5-1, the J gene TRBJ2-1; TRBD1 might be the D (6 bases). The V end lost 3 bases, the J end lost 3 bases, and 7 bases lay between the germline ends. The V gene's germline CDR1 is SGHRS and CDR2 YFSETQ. This CDR3 contains 13 residues. CDR3 DNA: TGCGCCAGCAGCTCGGACAGCTACAATGAGCAGTTCTTC. It encodes CASSSDSYNEQFF.

The chain is built from TRBV5-1 and TRBJ2-7; perhaps TRBD1 as D (6 bases). CDR3 length: 14 residues. Per the germline V gene, CDR1 is SGHRS and CDR2 is YFSETQ. V was cut by 2 bases and J by 2 bases, with 11 bases left in between. CDR3 residues: CASSFRTAPYEQYF. The CDR3 bases are TGCGCCAGCAGCTTCCGGACAGCTCCCTACGAGCAGTACTTC.

A few counts support this clone. The genes are TRBV29-1 and TRBJ1-2, with D perhaps matching TRBD1 (6 bases). The CDR3 is 9 residues long. V was clipped by 4 bases and J by 14 bases, with 11 bases between them. Germline loops: CDR1 SQVTM, CDR2 ANQGSEA. CDR3 in amino acids: CSVATGQTF. Here the CDR3 DNA reads TGCAGCGTTGCTACAGGACAGACCTTC.

The genes are TRBV5-4 and TRBJ2-2, with a possible D match to TRBD1 (7 bases). Trimming pared 3 bases from V and 3 bases from J, leaving 15 bases between. Germline CDR1 SGHNT, CDR2 YYREEE (reference sequence). The CDR3 has 16 residues. CDR3 nucleotides: TGTGCCAGCAGCTGGACTGGCAGGGGGGACACCGGGGAGCTGTTTTTT. It encodes CASSWTGRGDTGELFF.

The genes are TRBV11-3 and TRBJ2-7, with D uncertain. This CDR3 is 13 amino acids long. Per the germline V gene, CDR1 is SGHNT and CDR2 is YENEEA. Deletions cut 0 bases from V and 0 bases from J, with 3 bases between. The CDR3 sequence: CASSLDSSYEQYF. In DNA, the CDR3 is TGTGCCAGCAGCTTAGACAGCTCCTACGAGCAGTACTTC.

The chain joins TRBV5-1 to TRBJ1-2, with D unresolved. The CDR3 contains 12 residues. CDR1 is SGHRS, CDR2 YFSETQ, per germline. The V and J ends lost 6 bases and 7 bases respectively, with 13 bases between them. Here the CDR3 DNA reads TGCGCCAGCACCGGGAGTTCTTCTGGCTACACCTTC. Its protein is CASTGSSSGYTF.

This chain joins TRBV6-5 and TRBJ1-5; 8 nucleotides align to TRBD1. CDR1 is MNHEY and CDR2 is SVGAGI in the germline V gene. The CDR3 length is 15 residues. V dropped 5 bases and J dropped 5; count of bases not matched to a gene: 8. The CDR3 DNA follows: TGTGCCAGCAGTCAACAGGGGGTTGGTCATCAGCCCCAGCATTTT. Translating it yields CASSQQGVGHQPQHF.

This clone occurred a few times. The chain links TRBV6-1 to TRBJ1-2; tentatively, D is TRBD1 (6 bases). Looked up from germline, CDR1 is MNHNS and CDR2 is SASEGT. V lost 6 bases, J lost 7 bases, and 21 bases lay in between. The length of the CDR3 is 15 residues. CDR3 residues: CASSHAGGGGLGYTF. The CDR3 DNA sequence: TGTGCCAGCAGCCACGCGGGGGGCGGGGGACTTGGCTACACCTTC.

The J gene is TRBJ2-6, the V gene TRBV15; 10 bases align to TRBD1. The CDR3 consists of 18 residues. V lost 4 bases, J lost 1 base, and 7 bases stayed unmatched. The germline V gene encodes CDR1 LNHNV and CDR2 YYDKDF (reference sequence). CDR3 in DNA: TGTGCCACCAGCACGGGAGGGGACAGGGGATCTGGGGCCAACGTCCTGACTTTC. Protein: CATSTGGDRGSGANVLTF.

J is TRBJ1-1 and V is TRBV19, with D possibly TRBD1 on 5 matching bases. CDR1 LNHDA and CDR2 SQIVND come from the germline V gene (reference sequence). Trimming shortened V by 4 bases and J by 0 bases, and 12 bases separated the two germline ends. This CDR3 has 15 residues. The CDR3 DNA is TGTGCCAGTAGTAAGCTTCAGGGCCTGAACACTGAAGCTTTCTTT. This translates into CASSKLQGLNTEAFF.